This T cell receptor (beta chain) derives from a study of T-cell memory formation after mild COVID-19. Study-level results: Day 15 to 85 contractors were CD4/CD8 balanced; later expanders leaned CD4+.

V shed 1 base and J shed 5 bases, with 8 bases lying between them. The germline V gene encodes CDR1 SEHNR and CDR2 FQNEAQ (reference sequence). The CDR3 sequence is 13 residues long. This clonotype showed up many times. Its antigen is still unknown. The 5'RACE method, run with constant-segment primers, produced TCR alpha and TCR beta cDNA libraries (carrying sample barcodes and UMIs). Via MiXCR, TCRdb re-called the 5' RACE reads, giving one row per CDR3 protein. The repertoire holds 90,000 to 120,000 distinct CDR3 sequences, with 11% as singletons. J is TRBJ2-5 and V is TRBV7-9; D assignment may be TRBD1 or TRBD2 (5 bases each). The sequence derives from a man aged 18-30 years who had mild COVID-19 (a few samples of this study predate the infection). Cell type and time point are not known. Sequencing was done on a sample of PBMCs or a T cell subset sorted from them (not recorded which). CDR3: CASSLVGTETQYF. CDR3 nucleotides: TGTGCCAGCAGCTTAGTTGGGACGGAGACCCAGTACTTC.